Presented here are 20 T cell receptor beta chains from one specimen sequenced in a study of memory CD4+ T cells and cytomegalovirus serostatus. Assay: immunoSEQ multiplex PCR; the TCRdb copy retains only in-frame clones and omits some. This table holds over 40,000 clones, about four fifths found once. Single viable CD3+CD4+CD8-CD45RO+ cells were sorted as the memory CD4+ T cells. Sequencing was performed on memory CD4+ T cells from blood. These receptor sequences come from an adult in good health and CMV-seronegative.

CDR3 region: CASSRTSGSSYNEQFF. Here the CDR3 DNA reads TGTGCCAGCTCGCGTACTAGCGGAAGCTCCTACAATGAGCAGTTCTTC. The chain joins TRBV18 to TRBJ2-1; 8 bases match TRBD2. The CDR3 consists of 16 residues. Per the germline V gene, CDR1 is KGHSH and CDR2 is LQKENI. The V segment lost 6 bases and the J segment 0 bases; nucleotides outside the gene matches: 7.

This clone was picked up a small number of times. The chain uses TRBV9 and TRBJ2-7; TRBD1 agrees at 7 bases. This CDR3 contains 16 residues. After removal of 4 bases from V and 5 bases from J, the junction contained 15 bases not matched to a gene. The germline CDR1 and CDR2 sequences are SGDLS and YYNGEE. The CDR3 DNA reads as TGTGCCAGCAGCCCCGCACAGGGGTACTGGGGCCACGAGCAGTACTTC. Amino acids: CASSPAQGYWGHEQYF.

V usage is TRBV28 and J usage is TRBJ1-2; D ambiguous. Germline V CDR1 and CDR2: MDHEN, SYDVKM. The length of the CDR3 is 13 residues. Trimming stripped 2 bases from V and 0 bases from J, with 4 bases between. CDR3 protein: CASSLLANYGYTF. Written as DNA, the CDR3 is TGTGCCAGCAGTTTACTGGCTAACTATGGCTACACCTTC.

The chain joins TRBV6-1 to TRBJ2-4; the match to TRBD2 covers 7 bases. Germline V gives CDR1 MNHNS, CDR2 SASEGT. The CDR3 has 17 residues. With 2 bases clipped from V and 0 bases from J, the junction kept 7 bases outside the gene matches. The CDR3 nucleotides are TGTGCCAGCAGTGAATGGGCTAGCGGCCTAGCCAAAAACATTCAGTACTTC. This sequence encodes CASSEWASGLAKNIQYF.

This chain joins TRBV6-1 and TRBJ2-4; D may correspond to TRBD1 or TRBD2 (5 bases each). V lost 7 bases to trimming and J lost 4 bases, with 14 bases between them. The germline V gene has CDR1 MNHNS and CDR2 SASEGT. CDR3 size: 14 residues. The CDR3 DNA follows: TGTGCCAGCAAGAGGGCCAGGGAGAAAAACATTCAGTACTTC. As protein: CASKRAREKNIQYF.

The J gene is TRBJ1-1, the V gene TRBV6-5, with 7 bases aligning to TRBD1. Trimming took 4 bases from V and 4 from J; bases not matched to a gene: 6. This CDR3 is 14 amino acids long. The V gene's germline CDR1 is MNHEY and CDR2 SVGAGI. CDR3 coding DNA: TGTGCCAGCAGTTCCCAGGGGGGGAGCACTGAAGCTTTCTTT. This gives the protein CASSSQGGSTEAFF.

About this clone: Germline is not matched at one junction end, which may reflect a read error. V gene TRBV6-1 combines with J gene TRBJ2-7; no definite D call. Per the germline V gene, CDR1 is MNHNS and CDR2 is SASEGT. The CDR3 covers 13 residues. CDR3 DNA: TGTACCAGCAGTGTGAGACGGTACAATGAGCAGTACTTC. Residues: CTSSVRRYNEQYF.

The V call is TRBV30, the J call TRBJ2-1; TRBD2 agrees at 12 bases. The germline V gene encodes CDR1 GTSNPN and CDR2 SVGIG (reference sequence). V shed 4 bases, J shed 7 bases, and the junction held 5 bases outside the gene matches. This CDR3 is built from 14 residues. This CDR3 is CAWNLAGGRNEQFF. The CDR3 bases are TGTGCCTGGAACCTAGCGGGGGGGAGGAATGAGCAGTTCTTC.

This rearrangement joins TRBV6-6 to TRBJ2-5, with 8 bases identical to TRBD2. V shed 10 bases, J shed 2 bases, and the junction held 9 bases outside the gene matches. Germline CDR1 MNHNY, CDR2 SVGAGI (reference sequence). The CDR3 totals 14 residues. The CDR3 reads CATPKIAGQETQYF. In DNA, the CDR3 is TGTGCCACTCCCAAAATAGCGGGACAAGAGACCCAGTACTTC.

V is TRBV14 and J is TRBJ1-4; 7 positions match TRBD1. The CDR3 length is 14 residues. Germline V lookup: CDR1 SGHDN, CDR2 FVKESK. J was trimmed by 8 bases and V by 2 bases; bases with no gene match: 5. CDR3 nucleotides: TGTGCCAGCAGCCAAACAGGGGTTGGGGAAAAACTGTTTTTT. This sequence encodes CASSQTGVGEKLFF.

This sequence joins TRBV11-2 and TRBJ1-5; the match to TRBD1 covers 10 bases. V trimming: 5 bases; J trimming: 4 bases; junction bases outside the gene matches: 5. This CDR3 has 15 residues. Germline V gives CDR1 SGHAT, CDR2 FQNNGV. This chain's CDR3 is CASSQGTGANQPQHF. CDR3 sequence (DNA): TGTGCCAGCAGCCAAGGGACAGGGGCGAATCAGCCCCAGCATTTT. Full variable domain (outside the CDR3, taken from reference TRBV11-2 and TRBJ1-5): EAGVAQSPRYKIIEKRQSVAFWCNPISGHATLYWYQQILGQGPKLLIQFQNNGVVDDSQLPKDRFSAERLKGVDSTLKIQPAKLEDSAVYLCASSQGTGANQPQHFGDGTRLSIL.

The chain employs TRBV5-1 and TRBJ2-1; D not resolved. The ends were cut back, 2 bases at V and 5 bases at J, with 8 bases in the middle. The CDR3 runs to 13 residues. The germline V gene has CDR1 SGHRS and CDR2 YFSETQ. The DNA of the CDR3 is TGCGCCAGCAGCTTATTAGTGGACAATGAGCAGTTCTTC. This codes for CASSLLVDNEQFF.

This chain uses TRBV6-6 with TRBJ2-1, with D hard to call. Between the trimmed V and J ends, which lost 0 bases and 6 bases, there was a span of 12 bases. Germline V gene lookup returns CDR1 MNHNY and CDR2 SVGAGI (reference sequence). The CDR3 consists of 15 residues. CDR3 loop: CASSYSAPQVNEQFF. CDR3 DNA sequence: TGTGCCAGCAGTTACTCGGCACCCCAAGTCAATGAGCAGTTCTTC.

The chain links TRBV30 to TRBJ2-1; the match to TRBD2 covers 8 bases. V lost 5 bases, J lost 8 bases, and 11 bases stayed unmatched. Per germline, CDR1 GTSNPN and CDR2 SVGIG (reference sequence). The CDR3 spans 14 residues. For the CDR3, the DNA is TGTGCCTGGGTAGACAGGCGGGGGGCCTATGAGCAGTTCTTC. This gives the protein CAWVDRRGAYEQFF. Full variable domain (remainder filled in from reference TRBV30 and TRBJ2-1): SQTIHQWPATLVQPVGSPLSLECTVEGTSNPNLYWYRQAAGRGLQLLFYSVGIGQISSEVPQNLSASRPQDRQFILSSKKLLLSDSGFYLCAWVDRRGAYEQFFGPGTRLTVL.

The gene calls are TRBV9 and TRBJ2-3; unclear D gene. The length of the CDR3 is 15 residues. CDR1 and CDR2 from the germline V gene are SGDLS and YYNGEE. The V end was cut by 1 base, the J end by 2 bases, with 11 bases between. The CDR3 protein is CASSVWVEFTDTQYF. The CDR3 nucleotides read TGTGCCAGCAGCGTATGGGTGGAATTCACAGATACGCAGTATTTT.

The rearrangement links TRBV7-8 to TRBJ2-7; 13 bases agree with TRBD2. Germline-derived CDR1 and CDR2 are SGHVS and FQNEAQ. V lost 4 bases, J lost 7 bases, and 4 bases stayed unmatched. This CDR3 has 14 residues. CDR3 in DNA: TGTGCCAGCAGCTCGACTAGCGGGGGGTGGGAGCAGTACTTC. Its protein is CASSSTSGGWEQYF.

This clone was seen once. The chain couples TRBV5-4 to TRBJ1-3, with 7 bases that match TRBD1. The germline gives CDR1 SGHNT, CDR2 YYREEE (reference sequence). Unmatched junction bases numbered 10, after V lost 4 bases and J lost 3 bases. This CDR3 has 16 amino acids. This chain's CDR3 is CASSPGQPGSGNTIYF. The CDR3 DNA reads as TGTGCCAGCAGCCCGGGACAGCCAGGGAGTGGAAACACCATATATTTT.

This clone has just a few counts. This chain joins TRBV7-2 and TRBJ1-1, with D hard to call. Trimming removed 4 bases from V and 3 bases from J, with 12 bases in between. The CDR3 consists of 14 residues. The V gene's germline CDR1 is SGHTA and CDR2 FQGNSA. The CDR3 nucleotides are TGTGCCAGCAGCTCATCGACGGTGCACACTGAAGCTTTCTTT. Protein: CASSSSTVHTEAFF. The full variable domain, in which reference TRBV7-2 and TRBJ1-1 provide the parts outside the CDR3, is GAGVSQSPSNKVTEKGKDVELRCDPISGHTALYWYRQSLGQGLEFLIYFQGNSAPDKSGLPSDRFSAERTGGSVSTLTIQRTQQEDSAVYLCASSSSTVHTEAFFGQGTRLTVV.

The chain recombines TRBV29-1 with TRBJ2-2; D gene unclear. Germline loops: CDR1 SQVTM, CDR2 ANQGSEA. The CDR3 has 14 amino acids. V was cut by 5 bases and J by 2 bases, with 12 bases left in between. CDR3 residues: CSVSPGSNTGELFF. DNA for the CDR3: TGCAGCGTTTCCCCGGGCAGTAACACCGGGGAGCTGTTTTTT.

CDR3 nucleotides: TGTGCCAGCTCACCACGGGGGGTTCATGGCTACACCTTC. Amino acid sequence: CASSPRGVHGYTF. J is TRBJ1-2 and V is TRBV18, with D possibly TRBD1 on 5 matching bases. Between the trimmed V and J ends, which lost 1 base and 6 bases, there was a span of 9 bases. The CDR3 runs 13 residues. Looked up from germline, CDR1 is KGHSH and CDR2 is LQKENI.